This T cell receptor beta chain was identified during a study of CXCR3-negative and CXCR3-positive naive CD8 T cells. Each TRB cDNA library was prepared by 5' RACE (with UMI labels). Using the 5' RACE reads, TCRdb records one entry per CDR3 protein without DNA. Its clone listing holds roughly 110,000 distinct CDR3 sequences. A remark on this clonotype: Its specificity is not known.

Regarding the study as a whole: CXCR3-expressing naive cells carried TRB CDR3s more hydrophobic than those of CXCR3-negative naive cells. Sequencing showed both naive subsets with comparably high diversity, and memory CD8+ cells much lower.

This CDR3 has 16 amino acids. The germline CDR1 and CDR2 sequences are MGHRA and YSYEKL. The TCR originated in a human donor in good health. Some clones in this sample may be carry-over from other donors' samples. What was sequenced was naive CXCR3+ CD8+ T cells from blood. Subset specified: CD45RO-CCR7+CD27+CD95- naive CD8+ T cells expressing CXCR3 (TNR3+). V is TRBV4-1 and J is TRBJ2-7; TCRdb reports TRBD1, a call that lacks DNA to check it against. CDR3 amino acids: CASSQDTLGIGGEQYF.